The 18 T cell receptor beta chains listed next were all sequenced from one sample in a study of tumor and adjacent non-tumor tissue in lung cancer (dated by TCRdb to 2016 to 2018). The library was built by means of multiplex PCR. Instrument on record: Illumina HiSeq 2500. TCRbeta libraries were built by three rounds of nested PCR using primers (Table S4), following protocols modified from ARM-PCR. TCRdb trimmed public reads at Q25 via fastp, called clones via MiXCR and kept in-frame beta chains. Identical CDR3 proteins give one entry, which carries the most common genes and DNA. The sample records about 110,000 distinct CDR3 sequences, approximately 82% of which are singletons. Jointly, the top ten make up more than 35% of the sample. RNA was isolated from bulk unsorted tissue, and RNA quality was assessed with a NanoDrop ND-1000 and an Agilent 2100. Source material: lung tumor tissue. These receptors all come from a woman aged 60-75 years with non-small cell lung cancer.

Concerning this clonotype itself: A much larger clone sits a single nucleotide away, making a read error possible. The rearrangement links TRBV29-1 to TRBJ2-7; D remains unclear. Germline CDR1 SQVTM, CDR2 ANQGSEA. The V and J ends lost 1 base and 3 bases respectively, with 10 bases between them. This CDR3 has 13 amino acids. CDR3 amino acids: CSVEGEWVYEQYF. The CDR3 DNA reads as TGCAGCGTTGAAGGGGAATGGGTCTACGAGCAGTACTTC.

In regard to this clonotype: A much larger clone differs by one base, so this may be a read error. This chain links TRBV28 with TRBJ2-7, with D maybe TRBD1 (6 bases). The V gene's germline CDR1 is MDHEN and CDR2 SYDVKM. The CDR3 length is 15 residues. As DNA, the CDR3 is TGTGCCAGCAGTAAACAGGGACCTGGGACCTACAAGCAGTACTTC. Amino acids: CASSKQGPGTYKQYF.

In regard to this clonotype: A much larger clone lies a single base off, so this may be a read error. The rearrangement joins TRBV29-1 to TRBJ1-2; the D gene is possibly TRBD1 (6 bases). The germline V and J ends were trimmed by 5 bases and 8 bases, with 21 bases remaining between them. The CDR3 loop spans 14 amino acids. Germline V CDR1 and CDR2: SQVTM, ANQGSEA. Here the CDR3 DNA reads TGCAGCGTTTTAGGGGGAATTCAGGGACGGGGCTACACCTTC. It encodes CSVLGGIQGRGYTF.

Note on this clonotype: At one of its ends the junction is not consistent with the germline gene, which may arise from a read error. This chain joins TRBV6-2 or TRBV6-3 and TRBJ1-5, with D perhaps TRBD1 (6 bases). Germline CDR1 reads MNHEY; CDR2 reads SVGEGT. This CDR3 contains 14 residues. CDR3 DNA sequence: TGTGCCAACAGGGATGGGGGAAAGGAGCAGCCCCAGCAATTT. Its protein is CANRDGGKEQPQQF.

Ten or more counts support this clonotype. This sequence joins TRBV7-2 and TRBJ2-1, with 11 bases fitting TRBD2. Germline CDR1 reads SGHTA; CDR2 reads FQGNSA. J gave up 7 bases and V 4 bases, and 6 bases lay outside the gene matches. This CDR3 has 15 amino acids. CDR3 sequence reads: CASSSGTSGGNEQFF. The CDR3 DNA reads TGTGCCAGCAGCTCCGGGACTAGCGGCGGGAATGAGCAGTTCTTC.

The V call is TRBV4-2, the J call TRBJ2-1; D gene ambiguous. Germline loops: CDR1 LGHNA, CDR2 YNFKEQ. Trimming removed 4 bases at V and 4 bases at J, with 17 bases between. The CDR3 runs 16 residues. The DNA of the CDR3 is TGTGCCAGCAGCCCAATTCAGTGGGGATCATACAATGAGCAGTTCTTC. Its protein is CASSPIQWGSYNEQFF.

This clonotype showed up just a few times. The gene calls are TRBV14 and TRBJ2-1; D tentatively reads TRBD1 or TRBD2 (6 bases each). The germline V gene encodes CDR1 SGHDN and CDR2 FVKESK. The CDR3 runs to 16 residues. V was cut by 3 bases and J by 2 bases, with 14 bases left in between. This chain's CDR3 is CASSQLRGETYNEQFF. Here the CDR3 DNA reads TGTGCCAGCAGCCAGCTGAGGGGGGAAACCTACAATGAGCAGTTCTTC.

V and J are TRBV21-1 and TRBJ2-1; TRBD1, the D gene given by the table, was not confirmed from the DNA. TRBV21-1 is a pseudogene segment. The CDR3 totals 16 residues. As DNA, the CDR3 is TGTGCCAGCAGCAAAGTCGGGACAGGGCGTAACAATGAGCAGTTCTTC. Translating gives CASSKVGTGRNNEQFF.

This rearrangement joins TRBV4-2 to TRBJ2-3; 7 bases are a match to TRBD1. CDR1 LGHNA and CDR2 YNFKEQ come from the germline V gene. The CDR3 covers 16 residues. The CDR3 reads CVSSAGQERRIDTQYF. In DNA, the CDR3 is TGTGTTAGCAGCGCCGGACAGGAGCGGCGCATAGATACGCAGTATTTT.

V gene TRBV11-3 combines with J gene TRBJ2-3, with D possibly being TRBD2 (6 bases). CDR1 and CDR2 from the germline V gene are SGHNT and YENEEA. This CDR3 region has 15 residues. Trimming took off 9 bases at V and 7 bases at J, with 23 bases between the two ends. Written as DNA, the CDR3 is TGTGCCAGTAGCCCCGAAGGGCAGGGAGGTCATACGCAGTATTTT. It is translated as CASSPEGQGGHTQYF.

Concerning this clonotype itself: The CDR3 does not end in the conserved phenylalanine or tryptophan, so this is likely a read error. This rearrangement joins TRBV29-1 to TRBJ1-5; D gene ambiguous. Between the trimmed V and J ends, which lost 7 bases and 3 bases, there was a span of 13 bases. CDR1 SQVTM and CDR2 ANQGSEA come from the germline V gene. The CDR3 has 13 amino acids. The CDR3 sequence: CSAETRVNQPQHL. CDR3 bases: TGCAGCGCGGAGACAAGGGTCAATCAGCCCCAGCATTTA.

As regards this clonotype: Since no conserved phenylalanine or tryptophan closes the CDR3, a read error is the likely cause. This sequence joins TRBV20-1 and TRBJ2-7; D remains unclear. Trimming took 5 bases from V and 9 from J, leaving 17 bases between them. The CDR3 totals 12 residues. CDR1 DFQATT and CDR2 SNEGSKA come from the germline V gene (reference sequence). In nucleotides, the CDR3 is TGCAGTGCTGAGGATGCGTCCTCGGGGCAGTACATC. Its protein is CSAEDASSGQYI.

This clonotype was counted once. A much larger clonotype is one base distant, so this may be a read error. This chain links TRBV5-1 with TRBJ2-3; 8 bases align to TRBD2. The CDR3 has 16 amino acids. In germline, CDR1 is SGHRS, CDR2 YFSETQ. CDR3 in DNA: TGCTCCAGCAGCTTGGGGGCTAGCGGGAGCACAGATACGCAGTATTTT. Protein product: CSSSLGASGSTDTQYF.

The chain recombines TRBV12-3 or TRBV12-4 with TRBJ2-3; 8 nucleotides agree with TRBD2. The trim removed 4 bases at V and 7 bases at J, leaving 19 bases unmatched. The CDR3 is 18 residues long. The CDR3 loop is CASSWTSWNHGLTNTQYF. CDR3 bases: TGTGCCAGCAGTTGGACTAGCTGGAACCATGGGCTTACCAATACGCAGTATTTT.

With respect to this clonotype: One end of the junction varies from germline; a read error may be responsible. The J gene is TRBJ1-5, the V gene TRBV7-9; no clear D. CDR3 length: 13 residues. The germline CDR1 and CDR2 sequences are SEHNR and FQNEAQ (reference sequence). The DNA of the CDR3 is TGTGCCAGCAGCTTATCAGAATTTCAGCACCAGCATTTT. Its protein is CASSLSEFQHQHF. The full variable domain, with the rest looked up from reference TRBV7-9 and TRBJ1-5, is DTGVSQNPRHKITKRGQNVTFRCDPISEHNRLYWYRQTLGQGPEFLTYFQNEAQLEKSRLLSDRFSAERPKGSFSTLEIQRTEQGDSAMYLCASSLSEFQHQHFGDGTRLSIL.

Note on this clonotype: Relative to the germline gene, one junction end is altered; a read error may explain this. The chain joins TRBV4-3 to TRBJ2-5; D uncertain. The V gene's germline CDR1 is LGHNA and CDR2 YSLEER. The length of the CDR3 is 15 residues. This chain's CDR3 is CDSSQDRRDVETQYF. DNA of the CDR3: TGCGACAGCAGCCAAGATCGTCGAGATGTGGAGACCCAGTACTTC.

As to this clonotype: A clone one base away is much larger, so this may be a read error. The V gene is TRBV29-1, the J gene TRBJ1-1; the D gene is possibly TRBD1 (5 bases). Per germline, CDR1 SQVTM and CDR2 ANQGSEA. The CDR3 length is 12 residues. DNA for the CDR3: TGCACCGTTTCCGGGACGGACACTGAAGCTTTCTTT. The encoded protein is CTVSGTDTEAFF.

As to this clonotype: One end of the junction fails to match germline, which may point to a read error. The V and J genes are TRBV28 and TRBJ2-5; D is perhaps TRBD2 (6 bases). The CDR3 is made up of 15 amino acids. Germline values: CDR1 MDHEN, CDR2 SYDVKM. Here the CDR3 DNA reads TGTGCCAGCAGTTACGCCGGACTAACGGGAGAGACGCAGTACTTC. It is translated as CASSYAGLTGETQYF.